This entry lists 4 T cell receptor beta chains sequenced from one sample in a study of blood T cells in healthy people across ages. Using a J-beta primer mix together with a sample-barcoded 5' primer, a second PCR was run for roughly 7 to 12 cycles. Via MiXCR, TCRdb re-called the 5' RACE reads, giving one row per CDR3 protein. The table shows 720,000 or so distinct CDR3 sequences, with around 41% occurring only once. Sequencing was done on a sample of blood. The receptors stem from an older man in good health.

The rearrangement links TRBV12-3 or TRBV12-4 to TRBJ1-2; the D gene is possibly TRBD1 (6 bases). The CDR3 runs to 14 residues. V gave up 3 bases and J gave up 6 bases, with 14 bases separating them. In nucleotides, the CDR3 is TGTGCCAGCAGTTTTATCGGGGGCGTTAATGGCTACACCTTC. Its protein product is CASSFIGGVNGYTF.

This clonotype was counted a few times. V and J are TRBV12-5 and TRBJ2-3; 7 nucleotides line up with TRBD1. Per germline, CDR1 LGHNT and CDR2 FRNRAP. The length of the CDR3 is 14 residues. J lost 2 bases, V lost 5 bases, and 4 bases had no gene match. The CDR3 reads CASGRDSNTDTQYF. In DNA form, the CDR3 reads TGTGCTAGTGGTCGGGACAGCAACACAGATACGCAGTATTTT.

This clonotype was seen more than once but under ten times. The chain has TRBV5-1 and TRBJ2-1; no firm D call. Judging by the DNA end, TRBJ2-7 fits better; the J call may be wrong. This CDR3 is built from 14 residues. Per the germline V gene, CDR1 is SGHRS and CDR2 is YFSETQ. CDR3: CASSLLSALNEQYF. CDR3 bases: TGCGCCAGCAGCTTGTTGTCCGCACTCAATGAGCAGTACTTC.

In regard to this clonotype: This clone may be a read error of a much larger clone one base away. V and J are TRBV29-1 and TRBJ1-2; D may be TRBD1 (5 bases). The V end lost 8 bases, the J end lost 4 bases, and 17 bases lay between the germline ends. Per the germline V gene, CDR1 is SQVTM and CDR2 is ANQGSEA. CDR3 size: 13 residues. The CDR3 region has the DNA TGCAGCATTGTCTTGAGGGGTGGCTATGGCTACACCTTC. Residues: CSIVLRGGYGYTF.